This is a list of T cell receptor beta chains from one sample in a study of response to subunit inactivated influenza vaccine. TCRdb used MiXCR to reprocess the RT-PCR reads, holding one entry per CDR3 protein. The table shows more than 550,000 distinct CDR3 sequences, with about 11% occurring only once. These same records also appear under a second study, on T cells expressing NK-cell markers.

The specimen was PBMCs from blood, collected on the day of vaccination. Source of these receptors: a man aged 45-65 years who received an inactivated influenza vaccine. Each CDR3 is given with its conserved first and last residue. The D gene is left open where the match is weak. Clone size is given for some rows only: seen once, a few or many times, or a class if the clone is expanded.

J gene | D gene | V gene | clone size | CDR3 protein | CDR3 DNA
TRBJ2-1 | TRBD1 | TRBV5-1 | few | CASSFSRDSQAFF | TGCGCCAGCAGCTTCTCTAGGGACAGTCAGGCGTTCTTC
TRBJ2-2 | TRBD1 | TRBV24-1 | few | CATSAGGVNTGELFF | TGTGCCACCAGCGCAGGGGGCGTGAACACCGGGGAGCTGTTTTTT
TRBJ2-7 | NA | TRBV6-2/TRBV6-3 | few | CASNNPRGLSEQYF | TGTGCCAGCAATAATCCACGGGGGCTAAGCGAGCAGTACTTC
TRBJ2-1 | TRBD2 | TRBV7-2 | few | CASTSGRYNEQFF | TGTGCCAGCACTAGCGGGAGGTACAATGAGCAGTTCTTC
TRBJ2-7 | NA | TRBV18 | few | CASSPDGVKQYF | TGTGCCAGCTCTCCGGACGGAGTTAAGCAGTACTTC
TRBJ2-4 | TRBD2 | TRBV20-1 | few | CSARGLAGGPGRSNIQYF | TGCAGTGCTAGAGGACTAGCGGGAGGGCCGGGTCGGTCAAACATTCAGTACTTC
TRBJ2-1 | TRBD1 | TRBV28 | many | CASSTRQGNYNEQFF | TGTGCCAGCAGTACAAGACAGGGGAACTACAATGAGCAGTTCTTC
TRBJ2-7 | TRBD2 | TRBV2 | NA | CASTVLTSASYEQYF | TGTGCCAGCACCGTTTTGACTAGCGCATCCTACGAGCAGTACTTC
TRBJ1-5 | NA | TRBV29-1 | NA | CSVEITDDQPQHF | TGCAGCGTTGAAATAACAGACGATCAGCCCCAGCATTTT
TRBJ2-6 | TRBD2 | TRBV4-3 | NA | CASSQDAGGSGANVLTF | TGCGCCAGCAGCCAAGATGCGGGGGGCTCTGGGGCCAACGTCCTGACTTTC
TRBJ2-2 | TRBD2 | TRBV19 | NA | CASKKREENTGELFF | TGTGCCAGTAAAAAGCGGGAGGAAAACACCGGGGAGCTGTTTTTT
TRBJ2-3 | NA | TRBV12-3/TRBV12-4 | few | CASSRSGDTDTQYF | TGTGCCAGCAGTCGATCGGGGGATACAGATACGCAGTATTTT
TRBJ2-1 | NA | TRBV7-2 | NA | CASSQTYREKAYNEQFF | TGTGCCAGCAGCCAAACGTATCGGGAGAAGGCCTACAATGAGCAGTTCTTC
TRBJ2-1 | TRBD1 | TRBV9 | few | CASSVGTGGFNEQFF | TGTGCCAGCAGCGTAGGGACAGGGGGGTTCAATGAGCAGTTCTTC
TRBJ2-1 | TRBD2 | TRBV18 | NA | CASSPGGLAGVGEQFF | TGTGCCAGCTCACCAGGGGGACTAGCGGGAGTCGGGGAGCAGTTCTTC
TRBJ2-1 | TRBD1 | TRBV4-1 | few | CASSQVESRGLYNEQFF | TGCGCCAGCAGCCAAGTTGAGAGCAGGGGGCTCTACAATGAGCAGTTCTTC
TRBJ2-5 | TRBD2 | TRBV7-9 | few | CASTLEVGSGGETQYF | TGTGCCAGCACCTTGGAAGTTGGTAGCGGGGGAGAGACCCAGTACTTC
TRBJ2-4 | TRBD1 | TRBV5-1 | NA | CASSLGDRGDIQYF | TGCGCCAGCAGCTTGGGGGACAGGGGAGACATTCAGTACTTC
TRBJ1-1 | TRBD1 | TRBV4-3 | NA | CASSQDVGTGWYTEAFF | TGCGCCAGCAGCCAAGATGTCGGGACAGGGTGGTACACTGAAGCTTTCTTT
TRBJ2-2 | NA | TRBV6-2/TRBV6-3 | few | CASATERQGVLAGELFF | TGTGCCAGCGCCACGGAAAGGCAAGGGGTTTTGGCCGGGGAGCTGTTTTTT
TRBJ2-2 | TRBD2 | TRBV7-4 | few | CASSCSTTSGRQNTGELFF | TGTGCCAGCAGCTGCTCCACGACTAGCGGGAGGCAGAACACCGGGGAGCTGTTTTTT
TRBJ2-3 | TRBD2 | TRBV27 | few | CASKGGASGRAFADTQYF | TGTGCCAGCAAAGGGGGAGCTAGCGGGAGGGCCTTCGCAGATACGCAGTATTTT
TRBJ1-3 | NA | TRBV12-3/TRBV12-4 | many | CASSFGQYSGNTIYF | TGTGCCAGCAGTTTTGGACAGTACTCTGGAAACACCATATATTTT
TRBJ2-2 | NA | TRBV3-1 | NA | CASSNPTSSGELFF | TGTGCCAGCTCTAACCCGACTAGTTCCGGGGAGCTGTTTTTT
TRBJ2-4 | NA | TRBV6-2/TRBV6-3 | few | CASSPSGNIQYF | TGTGCCAGCAGTCCCTCTGGGAACATTCAGTACTTC
TRBJ1-5 | TRBD1 | TRBV20-1 | NA | CSARGGQGAPNQPQHF | TGCAGTGCTAGGGGGGGACAGGGGGCACCCAATCAGCCCCAGCATTTT
TRBJ2-5 | TRBD2 | TRBV4-1 | NA | CASSQEASGEETQYF | TGCGCCAGCAGCCAAGAAGCTAGCGGGGAAGAGACCCAGTACTTC
TRBJ2-5 | TRBD2 | TRBV12-3/TRBV12-4 | NA | CASSAPGTSGETQYF | TGTGCCAGCAGTGCCCCCGGGACTAGTGGAGAGACCCAGTACTTC
TRBJ1-2 | NA | TRBV7-2 | NA | CASSYRDVASSGYTF | TGTGCCAGCAGCTATAGGGACGTAGCCTCTAGCGGCTACACCTTC
TRBJ1-6 | TRBD1 | TRBV12-3/TRBV12-4 | NA | CAIKDRGSYNSPLHF | TGTGCCATCAAGGACAGGGGTTCCTATAATTCACCCCTCCACTTT
TRBJ1-2 | NA | TRBV7-9 | few | CASSLGADESYTF | TGTGCCAGCAGCTTGGGGGCAGATGAGAGCTACACCTTC
TRBJ1-6 | NA | TRBV12-3/TRBV12-4 | few | CASSKGQGSINSPLHF | TGTGCCAGCAGTAAGGGGCAGGGGTCGATAAATTCACCCCTCCACTTT